These 19 T cell receptor beta chains originate from one sample sequenced in a study of T cell clonality in common variable immunodeficiency. Method: immunoSEQ multiplex PCR; TCRdb's copy keeps in-frame clones and lacks some. The sample contains around 45,000 clones, none of them singletons. The material sequenced was peripheral blood mononuclear cells. Receptors originate from a person aged 18-69 years in good health.

This clone was picked up many times. The read falls 3 residues short of the CDR3 end, and the missing part is taken from the germline J gene. The gene calls are TRBV30 and TRBJ1-5; possible D gene TRBD1, 5 bases. CDR3 size: 14 residues. The germline gives CDR1 GTSNPN, CDR2 SVGIG (reference sequence). The V end was cut by 7 bases, the J end by 2 bases, with 15 bases between. CDR3 region: CASQGRSGNQPQHF. The CDR3 bases that were read are TGTGCCTCCCAGGGCAGATCTGGCAATCAGCCC. Full variable domain (missing parts from reference TRBV30 and TRBJ1-5): SQTIHQWPATLVQPVGSPLSLECTVEGTSNPNLYWYRQAAGRGLQLLFYSVGIGQISSEVPQNLSASRPQDRQFILSSKKLLLSDSGFYLCASQGRSGNQPQHFGDGTRLSIL.

In its sample, this clone was seen many times. With the read ending 3 residues before the CDR3 end, the germline J gene is used to fill in that end. V and J are TRBV4-1 and TRBJ2-7; D ambiguous. Trimming removed 0 bases at V and 3 bases at J, with 12 bases between. The CDR3 runs 15 residues. Germline V gives CDR1 MGHRA, CDR2 YSYEKL. CDR3 amino acids: CASSQDPGYLYEQYF. The DNA read from the CDR3 is TGCGCCAGCAGCCAAGATCCGGGTTACCTCTACGAG.

This clone was detected many times. One junction end disagrees with the germline gene, perhaps due to a read error. The CDR3 is cut off 3 residues early in the read; its end comes from the germline J gene. The gene calls are TRBV4-2 and TRBJ1-5; D is undetermined. CDR1 is LGHNA and CDR2 is YNFKEQ in the germline V gene. CDR3 size: 13 residues. CDR3 sequence reads: CASSQDTDQPQHF. Incomplete CDR3 DNA: TGCGCCAGCAGCCAAGATACTGATCAGCCC.

In this sample, this clone turned up many times. The DNA ends 3 residues before the CDR3 does, and the rest of the CDR3 is filled in from the germline J gene. The chain has TRBV18 and TRBJ1-4; no firm D call. V dropped 3 bases and J dropped 0 bases, with 8 bases sitting between them. This CDR3 has 15 residues. Per the germline V gene, CDR1 is KGHSH and CDR2 is LQKENI. The CDR3: CASSPFSTTNEKLFF. The covered CDR3 bases are TGTGCCAGCTCACCTTTTTCCACAACTAATGAAAAA.

The table lists this clone with many counts. The part of the CDR3 DNA that was read is TGTGCCAGCAGCTCCCCGGGGACTAGCGGATACGAG. Amino acids: CASSSPGTSGYE. The entire CDR3 reads CASSSPGTSGYEQYF. The chain uses TRBV6-2 or TRBV6-3 and TRBJ2-7; TRBD2 agrees at 11 bases. With the read ending 3 residues before the CDR3 end, the germline J gene is used to fill in that end. CDR3 length: 15 residues. Germline V gene lookup returns CDR1 MNHEY and CDR2 SVGEGT. With V trimmed by 6 bases and J by 4 bases, 8 bases remained unmatched.

This clone appeared many times. The read ends 3 residues early relative to the CDR3; the germline J gene fills the gap. The chain has TRBV5-6 and TRBJ2-7; perhaps TRBD2 as D (5 bases). Germline V gives CDR1 SGHDT, CDR2 YYEEEE. The CDR3 consists of 15 residues. Trimming took off 0 bases at V and 0 bases at J, with 10 bases between the two ends. The part of the CDR3 DNA that was read is TGTGCCAGCAGCTTGGGGACGGGGAGCTCCTACGAG. Amino acid sequence: CASSLGTGSSYE. In full, the CDR3 is CASSLGTGSSYEQYF.

This clone was counted ten times or more. Sequencing ends 3 residues short of the CDR3 end; the germline J gene provides the rest. V and J are TRBV2 and TRBJ2-2, with a possible D match to TRBD2 (6 bases). Germline V gives CDR1 SNHLY, CDR2 FYNNEI. The CDR3 runs 16 residues. V was clipped by 4 bases and J by 5 bases, with 17 bases between them. CDR3 loop: CASSVNGGQNTGELFF. CDR3 bases read: TGTGCCAGCAGTGTTAACGGGGGTCAAAATACCGGGGAG.

The table lists this clone with many counts. The observed sequence ends 3 residues before the CDR3 terminus, with the missing tail filled in from the germline J gene. The V gene is TRBV30, the J gene TRBJ1-1; D unresolved. V dropped 5 bases and J dropped 2 bases, with 9 bases sitting between them. The CDR3 spans 12 residues. Germline V gives CDR1 GTSNPN, CDR2 SVGIG (reference sequence). The covered CDR3 bases are TGTGCCTGGCAACAAATAAACACTGAA. Its translation: CAWQQINTE. The whole CDR3 protein reads CAWQQINTEAFF. Using reference TRBV30 and TRBJ1-1 for the parts outside the CDR3, the full variable domain is SQTIHQWPATLVQPVGSPLSLECTVEGTSNPNLYWYRQAAGRGLQLLFYSVGIGQISSEVPQNLSASRPQDRQFILSSKKLLLSDSGFYLCAWQQINTEAFFGQGTRLTVV.

A word on this clone: The read ends 3 residues early relative to the CDR3; the germline J gene fills the gap. This chain links TRBV5-6 with TRBJ1-2, with 8 positions matching TRBD1. Per germline, CDR1 SGHDT and CDR2 YYEEEE. This CDR3 comprises 15 residues. Here the CDR3 reads CASSVGSQGAHDYTF. The sequenced CDR3 bases are TGTGCCAGCAGCGTCGGGTCTCAGGGGGCGCACGAC. Drawing the rest from reference TRBV5-6 and TRBJ1-2, the complete variable domain is DAGVTQSPTHLIKTRGQQVTLRCSPKSGHDTVSWYQQALGQGPQFIFQYYEEEERQRGNFPDRFSGHQFPNYSSELNVNALLLGDSALYLCASSVGSQGAHDYTFGSGTRLTVV.

At least ten counts were recorded for this clone. The CDR3 end is not reached by the read, which stops 3 residues before it; the germline J gene fills it in. The chain links TRBV20-1 to TRBJ2-2, with TRBD2 identical over 7 bases. The CDR3 spans 14 residues. Trimming removed 2 bases from V and 4 bases from J; junction bases left unmatched: 4. Germline V CDR1 and CDR2: DFQATT, SNEGSKA (reference sequence). The covered CDR3 bases are TGCAGTGCTAGATTAAGCGGGGTCACCGGGGAG. Translated, it gives CSARLSGVTGE. The full CDR3 protein is CSARLSGVTGELFF.

This clone came up many times. The sequenced part of the CDR3 DNA is TGCGCCAGCAGCCCCGGTTCCAATCAGCCC. Its protein product is CASSPGSNQP. The complete CDR3 sequence is CASSPGSNQPQHF. V is TRBV5-1 and J is TRBJ1-5; D gene unclear. The CDR3 end is not reached by the read, which stops 3 residues before it; the germline J gene fills it in. Looked up from germline, CDR1 is SGHRS and CDR2 is YFSETQ. The CDR3 runs to 13 residues. Deletions cut 4 bases from V and 3 bases from J, with 8 bases between.

This clone has a count of ten or more. The observed sequence ends 3 residues before the CDR3 terminus, with the missing tail filled in from the germline J gene. This chain links TRBV20-1 with TRBJ2-4; either TRBD1 or TRBD2 may supply D (5 bases each). Germline V lookup: CDR1 DFQATT, CDR2 SNEGSKA (reference sequence). The CDR3 totals 12 residues. CDR3 in amino acids: CSVEGSQETQYF. Incomplete CDR3 DNA: TGCAGTGTCGAGGGGTCTCAAGAGACT.

This clone was seen repeatedly, ten times or more. The read finishes 3 residues shy of the CDR3 end, and the germline J gene is used to complete it. The V gene is TRBV5-6, the J gene TRBJ2-5; 10 nucleotides agree with TRBD1. This CDR3 comprises 14 residues. Looked up from germline, CDR1 is SGHDT and CDR2 is YYEEEE. V was pared by 4 bases and J by 7 bases, with 7 bases of the junction left unmatched. The part of the CDR3 DNA that was read is TGTGCCAGCAGCGGCGGGACAGGGGAGGGGACC. It is translated as CASSGGTGEGT. The entire CDR3 sequence reads CASSGGTGEGTQYF.

In this sample, this clone turned up many times. The CDR3 extends 3 residues past the end of the read, so its final part is completed from the germline J gene. The chain recombines TRBV28 with TRBJ1-5; TRBD1 aligns across 7 bases. Germline loops: CDR1 MDHEN, CDR2 SYDVKM. This CDR3 is built from 13 residues. The junction had 5 bases not matched to a gene; V was cut back by 6 bases and J by 6 bases. CDR3 bases read: TGTGCCAGCAGGGAGGGGGCAGGTCAGCCC. It encodes CASREGAGQP. The full CDR3 protein reads CASREGAGQPQHF. Drawing the rest from reference TRBV28 and TRBJ1-5, the complete variable domain is DVKVTQSSRYLVKRTGEKVFLECVQDMDHENMFWYRQDPGLGLRLIYFSYDVKMKEKGDIPEGYSVSREKKERFSLILESASTNQTSMYLCASREGAGQPQHFGDGTRLSIL.

A note on this clone: This may be a read error, as it is one base from a much larger clone. The DNA ends 3 residues before the CDR3 does, and the rest of the CDR3 is filled in from the germline J gene. This chain links TRBV6-2 or TRBV6-3 with TRBJ2-7; a weak D match, TRBD1 (6 bases). Germline V gene sequence: CDR1 MNHEY, CDR2 SVGEGT. V shed 7 bases and J shed 5 bases, with 18 bases lying between them. CDR3 length: 14 residues. The part of the CDR3 DNA that was read is TGTGCCAGCATGAACAGGGATTCCCCCCACGAG. Translated: CASMNRDSPHE. In full, the CDR3 is CASMNRDSPHEQYF.

This clone has ten or more counts. The CDR3 sequence: CASSLLGLDTGELFF. The sequenced CDR3 bases are TGTGCCAGCAGCTTGTTGGGGCTCGACACCGGGGAG. This chain uses TRBV5-4 with TRBJ2-2; D is possibly TRBD1 (5 bases). The CDR3 extends 3 residues past the end of the read, so its final part is completed from the germline J gene. Germline CDR1 is SGHNT and CDR2 is YYREEE (reference sequence). CDR3 length: 15 residues. V was cut by 1 base and J by 3 bases, with 10 bases left in between.

Many counts were recorded for this clone. The sequence runs out 3 residues before the end of the CDR3; the remainder is reconstructed from the germline J gene. The V gene is TRBV4-1, the J gene TRBJ1-2; 7 bases map to TRBD1. The length of the CDR3 is 14 residues. CDR1 MGHRA and CDR2 YSYEKL come from the germline V gene. V lost 0 bases, J lost 4 bases, and 2 bases stayed unmatched. The part of the CDR3 DNA that was read is TGCGCCAGCAGCCAAGAGGGACAGAGCTATGGC. Translation gives CASSQEGQSYG. The CDR3 in its entirety is CASSQEGQSYGYTF.

This clone was recorded a few times. A read error is the likely source, as a far larger clone sits one nucleotide away. The read gets to within 3 residues of the CDR3 end, and the germline J gene fills in the rest. Distinct nucleotide sequences in the sample also encode this CDR3. The V call is TRBV19, the J call TRBJ2-1; 8 bases are a match to TRBD2. The germline V gene has CDR1 LNHDA and CDR2 SQIVND (reference sequence). The ends lost 2 bases at V and 9 bases at J; junction bases unmatched: 9. The CDR3 sequence is 15 residues long. The CDR3 region is CASSIPGLAPSEQFF. The part of the CDR3 DNA that was read is TGTGCCAGTAGTATACCCGGACTAGCTCCCTCTGAG.

This clone was recorded many times. The read ends 3 residues shy of where the CDR3 ends; the end is completed using the germline J gene. The chain couples TRBV5-6 to TRBJ2-1, with D perhaps TRBD1 (6 bases). This CDR3 contains 15 residues. V was pared by 3 bases and J by 3 bases, with 13 bases between. Germline-derived CDR1 and CDR2 are SGHDT and YYEEEE. The CDR3: CASSSLIRGYNEQFF. The DNA read from the CDR3 is TGTGCCAGCAGCTCCCTGATCAGGGGCTACAATGAG.